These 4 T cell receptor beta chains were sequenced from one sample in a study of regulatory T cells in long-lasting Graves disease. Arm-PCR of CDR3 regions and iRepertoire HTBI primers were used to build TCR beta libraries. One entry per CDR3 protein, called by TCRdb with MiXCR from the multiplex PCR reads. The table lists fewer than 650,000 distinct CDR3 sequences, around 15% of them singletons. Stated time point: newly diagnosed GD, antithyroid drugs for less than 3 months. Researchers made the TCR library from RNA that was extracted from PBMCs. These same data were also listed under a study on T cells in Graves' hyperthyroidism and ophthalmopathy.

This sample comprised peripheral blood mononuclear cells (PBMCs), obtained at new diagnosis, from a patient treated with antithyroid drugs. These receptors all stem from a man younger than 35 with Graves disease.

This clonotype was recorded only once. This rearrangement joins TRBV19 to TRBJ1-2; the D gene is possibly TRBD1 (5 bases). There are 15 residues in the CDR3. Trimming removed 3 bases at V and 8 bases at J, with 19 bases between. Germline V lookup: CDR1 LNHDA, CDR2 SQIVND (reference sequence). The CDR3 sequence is CASSITGQGVRGYTF. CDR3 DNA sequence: TGTGCCAGTAGTATCACGGGCCAGGGCGTGCGCGGCTACACCTTC.

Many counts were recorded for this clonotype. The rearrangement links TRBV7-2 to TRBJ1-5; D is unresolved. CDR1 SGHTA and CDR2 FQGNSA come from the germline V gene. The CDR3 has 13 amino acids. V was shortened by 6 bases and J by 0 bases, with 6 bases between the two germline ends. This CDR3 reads CASSRYSNQPQHF. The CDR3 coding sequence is TGTGCCAGCAGTCGCTATAGCAATCAGCCCCAGCATTTT.

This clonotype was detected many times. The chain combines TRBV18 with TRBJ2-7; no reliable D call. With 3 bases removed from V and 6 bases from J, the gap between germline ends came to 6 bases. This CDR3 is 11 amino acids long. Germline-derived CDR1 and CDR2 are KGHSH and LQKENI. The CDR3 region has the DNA TGTGCCAGCTCACCTCTCCGCGAGCAGTACTTC. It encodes CASSPLREQYF.

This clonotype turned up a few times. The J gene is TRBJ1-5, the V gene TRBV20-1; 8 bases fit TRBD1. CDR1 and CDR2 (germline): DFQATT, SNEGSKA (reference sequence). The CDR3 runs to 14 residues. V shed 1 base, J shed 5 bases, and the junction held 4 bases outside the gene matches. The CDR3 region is CSARGTGLDQPQHF. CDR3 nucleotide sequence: TGCAGTGCTAGAGGGACAGGGCTCGATCAGCCCCAGCATTTT.